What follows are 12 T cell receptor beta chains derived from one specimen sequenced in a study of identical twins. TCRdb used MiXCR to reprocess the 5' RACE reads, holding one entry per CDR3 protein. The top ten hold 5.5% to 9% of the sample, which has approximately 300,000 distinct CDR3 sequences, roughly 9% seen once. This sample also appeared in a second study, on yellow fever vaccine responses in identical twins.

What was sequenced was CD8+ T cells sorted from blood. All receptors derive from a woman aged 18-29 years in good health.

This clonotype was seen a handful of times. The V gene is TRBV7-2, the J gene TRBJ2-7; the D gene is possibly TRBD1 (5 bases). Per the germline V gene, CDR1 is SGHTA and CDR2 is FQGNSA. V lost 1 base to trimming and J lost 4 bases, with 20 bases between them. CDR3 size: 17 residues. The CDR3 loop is CASSLGDPSGMIYEQYF. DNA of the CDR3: TGTGCCAGCAGCTTAGGTGATCCATCAGGGATGATTTACGAGCAGTACTTC.

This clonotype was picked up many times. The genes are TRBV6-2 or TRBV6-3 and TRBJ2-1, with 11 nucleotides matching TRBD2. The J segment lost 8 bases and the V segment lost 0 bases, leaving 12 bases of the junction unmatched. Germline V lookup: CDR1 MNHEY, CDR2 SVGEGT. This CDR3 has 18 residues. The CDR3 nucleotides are TGTGCCAGCAGTTACTCGATGGTAGCGGGAGGGCTTAGTTATGAGCAGTTCTTC. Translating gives CASSYSMVAGGLSYEQFF.

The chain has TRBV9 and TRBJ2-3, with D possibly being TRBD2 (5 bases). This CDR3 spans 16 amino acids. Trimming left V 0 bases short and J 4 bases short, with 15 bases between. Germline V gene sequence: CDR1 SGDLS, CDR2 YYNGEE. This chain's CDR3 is CASSVGAEVIPDTQYF. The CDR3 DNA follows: TGTGCCAGCAGCGTAGGAGCGGAGGTGATCCCAGATACGCAGTATTTT. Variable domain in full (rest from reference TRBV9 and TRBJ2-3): DSGVTQTPKHLITATGQRVTLRCSPRSGDLSVYWYQQSLDQGLQFLIQYYNGEERAKGNILERFSAQQFPDLHSELNLSSLELGDSALYFCASSVGAEVIPDTQYFGPGTRLTVL.

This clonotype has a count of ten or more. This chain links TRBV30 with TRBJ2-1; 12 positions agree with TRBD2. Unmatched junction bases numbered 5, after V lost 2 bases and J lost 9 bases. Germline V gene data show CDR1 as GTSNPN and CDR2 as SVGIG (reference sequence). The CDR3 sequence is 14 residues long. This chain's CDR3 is CAWSSSGGAGEQFF. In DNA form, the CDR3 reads TGTGCCTGGAGTTCTAGCGGGGGGGCTGGTGAGCAGTTCTTC.

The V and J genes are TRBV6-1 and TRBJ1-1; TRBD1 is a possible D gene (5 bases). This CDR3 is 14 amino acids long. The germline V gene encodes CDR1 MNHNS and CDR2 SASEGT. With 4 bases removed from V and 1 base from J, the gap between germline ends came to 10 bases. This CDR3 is CASSGAGGNTEAFF. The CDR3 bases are TGTGCCAGCAGTGGGGCTGGGGGGAACACTGAAGCTTTCTTT.

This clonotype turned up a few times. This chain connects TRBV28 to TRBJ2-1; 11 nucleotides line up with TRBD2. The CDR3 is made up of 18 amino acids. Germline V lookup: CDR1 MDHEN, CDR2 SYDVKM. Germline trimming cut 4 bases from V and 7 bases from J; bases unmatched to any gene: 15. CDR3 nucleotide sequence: TGTGCCAGCAGTTACGGCGACAGTAGCGGGAGGGTGGAGAATGAGCAGTTCTTC. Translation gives CASSYGDSSGRVENEQFF.

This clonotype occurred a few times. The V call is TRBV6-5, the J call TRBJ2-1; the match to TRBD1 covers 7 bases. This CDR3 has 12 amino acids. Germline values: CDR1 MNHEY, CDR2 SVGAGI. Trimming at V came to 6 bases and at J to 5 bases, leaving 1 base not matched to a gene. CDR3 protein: CASRDRNNEQFF. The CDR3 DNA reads TGTGCCAGCAGGGACAGGAACAATGAGCAGTTCTTC.

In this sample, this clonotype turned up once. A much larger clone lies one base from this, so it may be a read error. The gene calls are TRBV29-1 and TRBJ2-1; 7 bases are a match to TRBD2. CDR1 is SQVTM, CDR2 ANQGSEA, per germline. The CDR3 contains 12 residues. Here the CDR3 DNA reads TGCAGCCCCCGGACTAGTCTTAGTGAGCGGTTCTTC. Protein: CSPRTSLSERFF.

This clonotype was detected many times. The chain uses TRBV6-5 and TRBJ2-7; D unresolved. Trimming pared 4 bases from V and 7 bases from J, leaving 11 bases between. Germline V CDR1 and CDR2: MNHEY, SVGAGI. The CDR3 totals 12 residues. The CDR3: CASSFSGREQYF. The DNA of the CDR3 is TGTGCCAGCAGTTTTTCCGGCCGGGAGCAGTACTTC.

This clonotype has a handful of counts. This CDR3 is CASSQGIRGLAGGGSEQFF. The CDR3 nucleotides read TGCGCCAGCAGCCAAGGGATTCGTGGACTAGCGGGAGGCGGGAGTGAGCAGTTCTTC. The genes are TRBV4-3 and TRBJ2-1; 14 bases map to TRBD2. V shed 1 base, J shed 9 bases, and the junction held 14 bases outside the gene matches. This CDR3 contains 19 residues. Germline lookup yields CDR1 LGHNA and CDR2 YSLEER.

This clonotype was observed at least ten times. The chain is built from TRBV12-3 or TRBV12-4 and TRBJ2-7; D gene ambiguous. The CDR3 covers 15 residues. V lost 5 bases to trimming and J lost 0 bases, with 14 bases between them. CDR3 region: CASSPSSRSSYEQYF. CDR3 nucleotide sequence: TGTGCCAGCAGTCCTTCGTCCCGAAGCTCCTACGAGCAGTACTTC.

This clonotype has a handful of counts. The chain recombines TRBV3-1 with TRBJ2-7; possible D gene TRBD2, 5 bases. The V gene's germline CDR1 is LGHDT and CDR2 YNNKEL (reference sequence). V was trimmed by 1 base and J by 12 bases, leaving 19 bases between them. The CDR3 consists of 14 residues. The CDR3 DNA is TGTGCCAGCAGCCAAGTTTTTCGGTCTGCGGGTCCGTACTTC. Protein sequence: CASSQVFRSAGPYF.